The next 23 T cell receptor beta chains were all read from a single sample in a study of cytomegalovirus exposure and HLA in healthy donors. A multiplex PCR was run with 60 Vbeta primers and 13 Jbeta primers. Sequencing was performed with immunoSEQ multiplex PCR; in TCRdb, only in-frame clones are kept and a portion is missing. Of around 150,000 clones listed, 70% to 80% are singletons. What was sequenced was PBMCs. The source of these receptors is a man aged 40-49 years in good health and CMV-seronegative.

The CDR3 nucleotides are TGTGCCAGCAGCTTGGGGGGACAGACTTTCAATCAGCCCCAGCATTTT. It codes for CASSLGGQTFNQPQHF. V and J are TRBV5-6 and TRBJ1-5; 7 bases line up with TRBD1. Germline lookup yields CDR1 SGHDT and CDR2 YYEEEE. The CDR3 totals 16 residues. V lost 0 bases and J lost 3; bases outside the gene matches: 6.

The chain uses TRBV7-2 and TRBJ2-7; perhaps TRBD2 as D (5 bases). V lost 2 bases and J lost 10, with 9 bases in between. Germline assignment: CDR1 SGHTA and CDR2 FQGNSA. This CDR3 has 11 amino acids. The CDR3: CASSLYGVQYF. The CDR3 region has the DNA TGTGCCAGCAGCTTATACGGGGTCCAGTACTTC.

CDR3 nucleotides: TGTGCCAGCAGCCCGGTTAGCAATCAGCCCCAGCATTTT. Its translation: CASSPVSNQPQHF. The V call is TRBV6-5, the J call TRBJ1-5; D is unresolved. CDR1 MNHEY and CDR2 SVGAGI come from the germline V gene. V was cut by 6 bases and J by 0 bases, with 6 bases left in between. CDR3 length: 13 amino acids.

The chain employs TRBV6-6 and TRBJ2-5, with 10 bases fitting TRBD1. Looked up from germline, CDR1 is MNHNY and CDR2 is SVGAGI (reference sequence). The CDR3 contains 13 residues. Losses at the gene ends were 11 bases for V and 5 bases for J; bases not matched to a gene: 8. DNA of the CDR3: TGTGCCGGGGGACAGGGGTCGGTCGAGACCCAGTACTTC. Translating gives CAGGQGSVETQYF.

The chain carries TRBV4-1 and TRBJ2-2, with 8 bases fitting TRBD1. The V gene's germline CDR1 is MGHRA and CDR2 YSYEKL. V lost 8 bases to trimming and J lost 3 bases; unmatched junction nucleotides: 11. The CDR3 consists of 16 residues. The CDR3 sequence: CASEKSTGEYTGELFF. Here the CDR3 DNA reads TGCGCCAGCGAGAAGTCGACAGGGGAGTACACCGGGGAGCTGTTTTTT.

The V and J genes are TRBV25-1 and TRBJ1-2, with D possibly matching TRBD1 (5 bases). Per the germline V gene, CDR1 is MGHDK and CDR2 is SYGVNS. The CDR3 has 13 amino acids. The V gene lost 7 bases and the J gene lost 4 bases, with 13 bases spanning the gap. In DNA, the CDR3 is TGTGCCAGCACCCACGACAGCCGCTATGGCTACACCTTC. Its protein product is CASTHDSRYGYTF.

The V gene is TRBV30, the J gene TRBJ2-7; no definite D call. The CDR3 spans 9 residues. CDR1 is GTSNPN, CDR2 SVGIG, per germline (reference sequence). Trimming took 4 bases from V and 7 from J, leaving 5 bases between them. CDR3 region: CAWNGEQYF. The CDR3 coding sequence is TGTGCCTGGAACGGTGAGCAGTACTTC.

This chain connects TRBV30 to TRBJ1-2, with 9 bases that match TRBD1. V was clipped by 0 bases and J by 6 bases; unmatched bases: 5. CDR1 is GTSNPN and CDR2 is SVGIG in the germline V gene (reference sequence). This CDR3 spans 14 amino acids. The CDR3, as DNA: TGTGCCTGGAGTGTACAGGGGGCGCGAAATGGCTACACCTTC. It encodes CAWSVQGARNGYTF.

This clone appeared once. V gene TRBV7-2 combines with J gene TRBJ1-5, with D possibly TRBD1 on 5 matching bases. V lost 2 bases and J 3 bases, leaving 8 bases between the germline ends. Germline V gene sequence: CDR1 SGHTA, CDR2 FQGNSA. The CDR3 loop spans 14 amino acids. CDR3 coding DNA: TGTGCCAGCAGCTTAAAAGGGGACAATCAGCCCCAGCATTTT. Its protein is CASSLKGDNQPQHF.

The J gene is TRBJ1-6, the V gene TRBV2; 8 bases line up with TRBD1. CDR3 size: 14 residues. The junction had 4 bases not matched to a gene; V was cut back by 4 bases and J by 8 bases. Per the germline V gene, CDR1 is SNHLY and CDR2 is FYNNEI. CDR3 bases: TGTGCCAGCAGTGTAACAGGGGGACATTCACCCCTCCACTTT. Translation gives CASSVTGGHSPLHF. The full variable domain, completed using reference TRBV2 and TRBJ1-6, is EPEVTQTPSHQVTQMGQEVILRCVPISNHLYFYWYRQILGQKVEFLVSFYNNEISEKSEIFDDQFSVERPDGSNFTLKIRSTKLEDSAMYFCASSVTGGHSPLHFGNGTRLTVT.

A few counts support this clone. The CDR3 here is CASSAMDRYTDTQYF. The DNA of the CDR3 is TGTGCCAGCAGTGCTATGGACAGATACACAGATACGCAGTATTTT. V is TRBV7-6 and J is TRBJ2-3, with a possible D match to TRBD1 (6 bases). This CDR3 comprises 15 residues. V lost 6 bases to trimming and J lost 2 bases, with 15 bases between them. Germline CDR1 and CDR2: SGHVS and FNYEAQ.

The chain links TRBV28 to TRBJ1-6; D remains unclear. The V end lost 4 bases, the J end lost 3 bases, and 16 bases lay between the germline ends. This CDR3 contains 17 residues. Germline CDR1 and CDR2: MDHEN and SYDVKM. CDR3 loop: CASSSVGSGGYNSPLHF. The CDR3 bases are TGTGCCAGCAGTTCCGTAGGGAGTGGTGGCTATAATTCACCCCTCCACTTT.

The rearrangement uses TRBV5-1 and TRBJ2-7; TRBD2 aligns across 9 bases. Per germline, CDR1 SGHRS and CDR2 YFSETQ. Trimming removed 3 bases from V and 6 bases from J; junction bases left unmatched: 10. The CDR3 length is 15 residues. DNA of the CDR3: TGCGCCAGCAGCTCCGCTAGCGGGGCGCCCGGCGAGCAGTACTTC. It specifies CASSSASGAPGEQYF. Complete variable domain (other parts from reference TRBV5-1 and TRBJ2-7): KAGVTQTPRYLIKTRGQQVTLSCSPISGHRSVSWYQQTPGQGLQFLFEYFSETQRNKGNFPGRFSGRQFSNSRSEMNVSTLELGDSALYLCASSSASGAPGEQYFGPGTRLTVT.

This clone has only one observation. CDR3 residues: CASSIGTGGAGNTEAFF. In DNA, the CDR3 is TGTGCCAGTAGTATAGGGACAGGGGGCGCGGGTAACACTGAAGCTTTCTTT. The rearrangement links TRBV19 to TRBJ1-1; 11 nucleotides align to TRBD1. Germline CDR1 reads LNHDA; CDR2 reads SQIVND (reference sequence). The CDR3 runs to 17 residues. Trimming at V came to 1 base and at J to 2 bases, leaving 6 bases not matched to a gene.

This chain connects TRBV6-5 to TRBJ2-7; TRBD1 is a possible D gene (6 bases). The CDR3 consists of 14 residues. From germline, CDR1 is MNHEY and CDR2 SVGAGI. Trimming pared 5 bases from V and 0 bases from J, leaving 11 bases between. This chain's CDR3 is CASSTGQLSYEQYF. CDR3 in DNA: TGTGCCAGCAGTACCGGACAGCTCTCCTACGAGCAGTACTTC.

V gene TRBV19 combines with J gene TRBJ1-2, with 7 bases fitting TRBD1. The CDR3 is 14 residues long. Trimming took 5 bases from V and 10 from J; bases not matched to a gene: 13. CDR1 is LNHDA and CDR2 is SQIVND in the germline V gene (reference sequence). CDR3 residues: CASSAQGDLGDYTF. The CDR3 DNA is TGTGCCAGTAGTGCCCAGGGGGACCTAGGTGACTACACCTTC.

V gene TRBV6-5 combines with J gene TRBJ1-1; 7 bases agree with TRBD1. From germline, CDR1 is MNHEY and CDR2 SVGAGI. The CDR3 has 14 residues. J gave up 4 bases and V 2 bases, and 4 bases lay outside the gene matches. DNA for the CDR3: TGTGCCAGCAGTTACAGACAGGGAGGCACTGAAGCTTTCTTT. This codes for CASSYRQGGTEAFF.

The CDR3: CASSSSYEQYF. Here the CDR3 DNA reads TGTGCCAGCAGCTCGTCCTACGAGCAGTACTTC. V gene TRBV5-6 combines with J gene TRBJ2-7; D ambiguous. CDR1 and CDR2 from the germline V gene are SGHDT and YYEEEE. V was shortened by 3 bases and J by 1 base, with 2 bases between the two germline ends. The CDR3 is 11 residues long.

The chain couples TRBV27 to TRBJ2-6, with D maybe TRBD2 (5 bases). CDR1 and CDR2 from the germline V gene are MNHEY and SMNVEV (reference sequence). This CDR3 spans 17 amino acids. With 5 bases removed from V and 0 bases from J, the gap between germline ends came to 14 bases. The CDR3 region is CASSGVGGISGANVLTF. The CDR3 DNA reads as TGTGCCAGCAGTGGGGTCGGAGGAATCTCTGGGGCCAACGTCCTGACTTTC. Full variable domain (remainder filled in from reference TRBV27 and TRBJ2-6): EAQVTQNPRYLITVTGKKLTVTCSQNMNHEYMSWYRQDPGLGLRQIYYSMNVEVTDKGDVPEGYKVSRKEKRNFPLILESPSPNQTSLYFCASSGVGGISGANVLTFGAGSRLTVL.

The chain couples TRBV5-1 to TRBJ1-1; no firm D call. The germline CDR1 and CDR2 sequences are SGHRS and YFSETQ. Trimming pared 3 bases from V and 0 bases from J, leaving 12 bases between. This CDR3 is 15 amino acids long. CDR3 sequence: CASSSGRNMNTEAFF. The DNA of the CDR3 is TGCGCCAGCAGCTCTGGCAGGAACATGAACACTGAAGCTTTCTTT.

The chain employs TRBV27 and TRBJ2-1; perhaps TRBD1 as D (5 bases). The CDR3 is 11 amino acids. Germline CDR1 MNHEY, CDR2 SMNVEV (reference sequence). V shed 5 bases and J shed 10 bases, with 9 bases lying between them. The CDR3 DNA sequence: TGTGCCAGCAGTAGGAACAGGGAGCAGTTCTTC. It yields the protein CASSRNREQFF.

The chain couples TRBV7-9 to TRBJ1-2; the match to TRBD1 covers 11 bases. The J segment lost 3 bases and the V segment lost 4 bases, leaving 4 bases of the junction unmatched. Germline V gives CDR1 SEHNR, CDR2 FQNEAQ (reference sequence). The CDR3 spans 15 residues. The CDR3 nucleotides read TGTGCCAGCAGCTCGGGACAGGGGGTTGACTATGGCTACACCTTC. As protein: CASSSGQGVDYGYTF.

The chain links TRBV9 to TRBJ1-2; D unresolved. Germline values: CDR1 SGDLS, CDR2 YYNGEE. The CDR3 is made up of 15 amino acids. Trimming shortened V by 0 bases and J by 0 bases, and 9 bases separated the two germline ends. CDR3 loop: CASSVDVPANYGYTF. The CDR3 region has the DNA TGTGCCAGCAGCGTAGATGTGCCGGCTAACTATGGCTACACCTTC.